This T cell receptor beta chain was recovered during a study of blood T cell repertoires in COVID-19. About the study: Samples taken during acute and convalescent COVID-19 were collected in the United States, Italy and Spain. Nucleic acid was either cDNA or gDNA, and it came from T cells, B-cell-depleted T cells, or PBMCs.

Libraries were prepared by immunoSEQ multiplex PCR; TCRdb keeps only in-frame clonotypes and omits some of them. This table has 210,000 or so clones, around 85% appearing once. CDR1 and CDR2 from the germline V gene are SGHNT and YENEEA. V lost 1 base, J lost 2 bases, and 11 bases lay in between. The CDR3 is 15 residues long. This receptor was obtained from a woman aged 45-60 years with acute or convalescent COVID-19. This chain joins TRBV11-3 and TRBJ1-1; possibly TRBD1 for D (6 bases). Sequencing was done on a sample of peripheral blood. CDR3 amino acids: CASSLGEGGNTEAFF. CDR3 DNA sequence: TGTGCCAGCAGCTTAGGGGAGGGGGGAAACACTGAAGCTTTCTTT.